The sequence of this T cell receptor beta chain was determined in a study of blood T cell repertoires in COVID-19. Looking at the study overall: COVID-19 samples, acute and convalescent, were from the United States, Italy and Spain.

Authors' processing steps: Amplification of reference gene primers provided the estimated nucleated cell counts. TCRdb keeps only in-frame clones here, not all; method: immunoSEQ multiplex PCR. That table gives V, J and clone size, and the DNA gave D and trimming. Of 90,000 to 150,000 clones in the sample, 70% to 80% were seen once. V was shortened by 0 bases and J by 2 bases, with 12 bases between the two germline ends. CDR3 size: 16 residues. Germline V gene data show CDR1 as LGHNA and CDR2 as YNFKEQ. The chain employs TRBV4-2 and TRBJ2-3, with D possibly TRBD2 on 6 matching bases. The sequence was collected from a man aged 45 to 65 with acute or convalescent COVID-19. Sequenced sample: peripheral blood. CDR3 amino acids: CASSQEEGPSTDTQYF. CDR3 bases: TGTGCCAGCAGCCAAGAGGAGGGACCCTCCACAGATACGCAGTATTTT.